The next 25 T cell receptor beta chains were all read from a single sample in a study of OX40 agonist ivuxolimab in advanced cancers. Some clones are missing from TCRdb's copy, which holds only in-frame ones; the method was immunoSEQ multiplex PCR. This table holds about 51,000 clones, about 77% found once. The sequenced sample was CD4+ or CD8+ T cells sorted from blood, obtained in a trial of the OX40 agonist ivuxolimab. The receptors originated from an adult with an advanced solid tumor such as melanoma, head and neck, liver or kidney cancer.

This chain uses TRBV5-1 with TRBJ2-5; D is ambiguous. The J call is uncertain, as TRBJ2-7 better fits the DNA end. The germline gives CDR1 SGHRS, CDR2 YFSETQ. The CDR3 sequence is 16 residues long. The CDR3 coding sequence is TGCGCCAGCAGCTTGGTCGACATGGGGTTTACGTACGAGCAGTACTTC. Amino acids: CASSLVDMGFTYEQYF.

V gene TRBV27 combines with J gene TRBJ1-1; D is possibly TRBD1 (5 bases). Trimming shortened V by 2 bases and J by 6 bases, and 16 bases separated the two germline ends. The length of the CDR3 is 15 residues. Per the germline V gene, CDR1 is MNHEY and CDR2 is SMNVEV (reference sequence). CDR3 residues: CASSLRGGQYPEAFF. The CDR3 DNA sequence: TGTGCCAGCAGTTTAAGGGGTGGGCAGTATCCTGAAGCTTTCTTT.

The chain couples TRBV14 to TRBJ2-7, with TRBD2 identical over 10 bases. Germline V gene lookup returns CDR1 SGHDN and CDR2 FVKESK. The V gene end was trimmed by 0 bases and the J gene end by 2 bases; junction bases not matched to a gene: 7. The CDR3 has 17 amino acids. The CDR3 reads CASSQDLTSGYTYEQYF. The CDR3, as DNA: TGTGCCAGCAGCCAAGATCTGACTAGCGGGTATACCTACGAGCAGTACTTC.

This clone was seen more than once but under ten times. The chain has TRBV7-3 and TRBJ1-3; 7 positions agree with TRBD1. Trimming at V came to 5 bases and at J to 4 bases, leaving 2 bases not matched to a gene. The CDR3 sequence is 13 residues long. The germline V gene has CDR1 SGHTA and CDR2 FQGTGA. The CDR3 DNA follows: TGTGCCAGCAGCGTACAGGGGGGAAACACCATATATTTT. Its translation is CASSVQGGNTIYF.

The rearrangement joins TRBV10-2 to TRBJ2-3; D is unresolved. The V and J ends lost 4 bases and 4 bases respectively, with 6 bases between them. CDR3 length: 12 residues. The germline gives CDR1 WSHSY, CDR2 SAAADI. The CDR3 DNA sequence: TGCGCCAGCAGTGCCCTTTCAGATACGCAGTATTTT. It is translated as CASSALSDTQYF.

The chain recombines TRBV4-2 with TRBJ2-1; D not resolved. The CDR3 covers 13 residues. Germline values: CDR1 LGHNA, CDR2 YNFKEQ. Trimming left V 0 bases short and J 5 bases short, with 5 bases between. This CDR3 is CASSQEGHNEQFF. CDR3 nucleotide sequence: TGTGCCAGCAGCCAAGAAGGCCACAATGAGCAGTTCTTC.

The chain is built from TRBV28 and TRBJ1-1; D is possibly TRBD1 (5 bases). V was shortened by 3 bases and J by 1 base, with 18 bases between the two germline ends. Germline CDR1 MDHEN, CDR2 SYDVKM. The CDR3 is 17 residues long. CDR3 sequence reads: CASSFWGLRGGNTEAFF. The CDR3, as DNA: TGTGCCAGCAGTTTCTGGGGCTTAAGGGGTGGGAACACTGAAGCTTTCTTT.

This sequence joins TRBV2 and TRBJ2-1; D not certain. With 3 bases removed from V and 10 bases from J, the gap between germline ends came to 7 bases. Germline V gives CDR1 SNHLY, CDR2 FYNNEI. The CDR3 runs 11 residues. DNA of the CDR3: TGTGCCAGCAGTGATGTGGGGGAGCAGTTCTTC. As protein: CASSDVGEQFF.

The chain recombines TRBV2 with TRBJ1-1; D is perhaps TRBD1 (5 bases). The CDR3 has 14 residues. Germline CDR1 is SNHLY and CDR2 is FYNNEI. V was pared by 7 bases and J by 8 bases, with 20 bases between. The CDR3 DNA follows: TGTGCCAGCACTGCGGGGTGGGGGTTCGAGGAAGCTTTCTTT. Translating it yields CASTAGWGFEEAFF.

The chain links TRBV9 to TRBJ2-5; D perhaps matches TRBD1 (6 bases). CDR1 is SGDLS, CDR2 YYNGEE, per germline. Between the trimmed V and J ends, which lost 4 bases and 2 bases, there was a span of 9 bases. CDR3 length: 13 residues. In DNA form, the CDR3 reads TGTGCCAGCAGCTTTACAGGGCAAGAGACCCAGTACTTC. It encodes CASSFTGQETQYF.

V gene TRBV7-8 combines with J gene TRBJ2-1; D is possibly TRBD2 (6 bases). With 4 bases removed from V and 7 bases from J, the gap between germline ends came to 23 bases. The CDR3 length is 17 residues. Per the germline V gene, CDR1 is SGHVS and CDR2 is FQNEAQ. CDR3 in amino acids: CASSSPLPGVGVNEQFF. CDR3 bases: TGTGCCAGCAGCTCGCCACTACCGGGAGTTGGAGTGAATGAGCAGTTCTTC.

CDR3: CASTPQGERGREQYF. CDR3 nucleotides: TGTGCCAGCACCCCACAGGGGGAAAGAGGGCGCGAGCAGTACTTC. V is TRBV9 and J is TRBJ2-5; TRBD1 matches 8 bases. Judging by the DNA end, TRBJ2-7 fits better; the J call may be wrong. CDR1 and CDR2 from the germline V gene are SGDLS and YYNGEE. This CDR3 comprises 15 residues.

This clone was seen repeatedly, ten times or more. V usage is TRBV5-1 and J usage is TRBJ1-5, with unresolved D. This CDR3 is built from 15 residues. The germline V gene has CDR1 SGHRS and CDR2 YFSETQ. V gave up 4 bases and J gave up 2 bases, with 13 bases separating them. The CDR3 DNA is TGCGCCAGCAGCCCGGACTCCCCGGGCAATCAGCCCCAGCATTTT. Protein sequence: CASSPDSPGNQPQHF.

The V and J genes are TRBV5-4 and TRBJ2-7; 9 bases align to TRBD2. From germline, CDR1 is SGHNT and CDR2 YYREEE (reference sequence). CDR3 size: 17 residues. The J segment lost 3 bases and the V segment lost 0 bases, leaving 10 bases of the junction unmatched. CDR3 in amino acids: CASSLGIAGVGDYEQYF. The CDR3 DNA is TGTGCCAGCAGCTTGGGAATAGCGGGAGTTGGGGACTACGAGCAGTACTTC.

The chain combines TRBV2 with TRBJ2-3; perhaps TRBD2 as D (7 bases). Trimming removed 5 bases from V and 4 bases from J, with 25 bases in between. CDR3 length: 18 residues. Germline-derived CDR1 and CDR2 are SNHLY and FYNNEI. CDR3 in amino acids: CASSLITFQGRGADTQYF. The DNA for the CDR3 is TGTGCCAGCAGTCTAATCACTTTTCAGGGGAGGGGGGCAGATACGCAGTATTTT.

This chain links TRBV11-3 with TRBJ2-5, with unresolved D. The CDR3 contains 12 residues. V lost 4 bases to trimming and J lost 1 base, with 4 bases between them. Germline values: CDR1 SGHNT, CDR2 YENEEA. The CDR3 region has the DNA TGTGCCAGCAGCTCTACCCAAGAGACCCAGTACTTC. Translated, it gives CASSSTQETQYF.

A single count supports this clone. This chain links TRBV6-5 with TRBJ1-1; the D is unclear. V was cut by 5 bases and J by 4 bases, with 17 bases left in between. The CDR3 has 15 amino acids. Germline lookup yields CDR1 MNHEY and CDR2 SVGAGI. CDR3 bases: TGTGCCAGCAGTCTGTTGCCACCGGAGAGCACTGAAGCTTTCTTT. Translated: CASSLLPPESTEAFF.

For the CDR3, the DNA is TGTGCCAGCGGCGAGAGGGACAGGGGCTACGAGCAGTACTTC. It yields the protein CASGERDRGYEQYF. This chain joins TRBV9 and TRBJ2-7; 10 positions match TRBD1. CDR1 and CDR2 (germline): SGDLS, YYNGEE. V lost 7 bases and J lost 3; bases outside the gene matches: 7. The CDR3 covers 14 residues.

This chain connects TRBV6-6 to TRBJ2-7; D is unresolved. The ends were cut back, 5 bases at V and 6 bases at J, with 8 bases in the middle. Germline lookup yields CDR1 MNHNY and CDR2 SVGAGI (reference sequence). This CDR3 has 11 residues. CDR3 sequence (DNA): TGTGCCAGCAGTCAGCTCGGCGAGCAGTACTTC. Its protein is CASSQLGEQYF.

This clone was counted only a few times. The chain recombines TRBV6-5 with TRBJ2-7; 8 nucleotides line up with TRBD1. J was trimmed by 6 bases and V by 1 base; bases with no gene match: 5. The germline CDR1 and CDR2 sequences are MNHEY and SVGAGI. This CDR3 has 14 amino acids. CDR3 in DNA: TGTGCCAGCAGTTACTTCCAGGGGGCTAGCGAGCAGTACTTC. This codes for CASSYFQGASEQYF.

This sequence joins TRBV28 and TRBJ1-2; D is ambiguous. Trimming took 3 bases from V and 6 from J, leaving 14 bases between them. The CDR3 is made up of 14 amino acids. CDR1 is MDHEN, CDR2 SYDVKM, per germline. Here the CDR3 DNA reads TGTGCCAGCAGTTTTCCCGGGAGGACGCATGGCTACACCTTC. Its translation: CASSFPGRTHGYTF.

The chain joins TRBV19 to TRBJ2-7; the D call may be TRBD1 or TRBD2 (5 bases each). V was clipped by 5 bases and J by 4 bases, with 15 bases between them. Germline V gene lookup returns CDR1 LNHDA and CDR2 SQIVND (reference sequence). This CDR3 is 14 amino acids long. The CDR3 coding sequence is TGTGCCAGTAGTTCCTTGGGACGGAATTACGAGCAGTACTTC. It is translated as CASSSLGRNYEQYF.

The DNA for the CDR3 is TGTGCCAGCAGCCCCCGGCGGGCCTCCACAGATACGCAGTATTTT. As protein: CASSPRRASTDTQYF. The genes are TRBV5-4 and TRBJ2-3; TRBD2 is a possible D gene (5 bases). The CDR3 covers 15 residues. The V end lost 4 bases, the J end lost 2 bases, and 14 bases lay between the germline ends. Germline V gene data show CDR1 as SGHNT and CDR2 as YYREEE (reference sequence).

J is TRBJ2-5 and V is TRBV5-1; D tentatively fits TRBD1 or TRBD2 (5 bases each). Trimming stripped 3 bases from V and 7 bases from J, with 16 bases between. The CDR3 is made up of 14 amino acids. Germline lookup yields CDR1 SGHRS and CDR2 YFSETQ. CDR3 bases: TGCGCCAGCAGCTCCCAAGGGATTGGGGGGACCCAGTACTTC. Translating it yields CASSSQGIGGTQYF.

As to this clone: The junction and the germline gene differ at one end; a read error may be behind it. The chain carries TRBV25-1 and TRBJ1-6, with D hard to call. Germline CDR1 is MGHDK and CDR2 is SYGVNS. The CDR3 contains 13 residues. The CDR3 reads CAGSAQINSPLHF. As DNA, the CDR3 is TGTGCCGGCAGTGCCCAAATCAATTCACCCCTCCACTTT.